This is a list of T cell receptor beta chains from one sample in a study of T cells in lung cancer brain metastases. Using immunoSEQ multiplex PCR, the repertoire was profiled, and TCRdb retains in-frame clones only, with some absent. The table lists about 2,900 clones, less than 90% of them singletons. The sample taken for sequencing was tumor tissue from the primary lung tumor. These receptors originate from a woman aged 55-69 years with non-small cell lung cancer. Each CDR3 is given with its conserved first and last residue. The order of the fields is clone size, V gene, D gene, J gene, CDR3 protein, CDR3 DNA. The D gene is left open where the match is weak. Clone size is not always given. Where it is, it says once, few, many or a class for expanded clones.

-	TRBV5-6	-	TRBJ2-4	CASSLPGIAKNIQYF	TGTGCCAGCAGCCTCCCGGGGATAGCCAAAAACATTCAGTACTTC
few	TRBV11-2	TRBD1	TRBJ1-4	CASSLDIQGGHEKLFF	TGTGCCAGCAGCTTAGATATTCAGGGGGGTCATGAAAAACTGTTTTTT
-	TRBV29-1	TRBD1	TRBJ1-2	CSVPGTGNGYTF	TGCAGCGTGCCCGGGACAGGGAACGGCTACACCTTC
-	TRBV14	TRBD2	TRBJ2-1	CASSLLAGVVSYNEQFF	TGTGCCAGCAGCCTACTAGCGGGGGTGGTCTCCTACAATGAGCAGTTCTTC
-	TRBV2	-	TRBJ2-7	CASSGMKVAYEQYF	TGTGCCAGCAGTGGTATGAAGGTTGCCTACGAGCAGTACTTC
-	TRBV15	-	TRBJ2-5	CATSSYLRDNQETQYF	TGTGCCACCAGCTCCTACCTCCGGGACAACCAAGAGACCCAGTACTTC
-	TRBV7-8	-	TRBJ2-7	CASSLAATYYEQYF	TGTGCCAGCAGCTTAGCGGCCACGTACTACGAGCAGTACTTC
-	TRBV10-3	TRBD1	TRBJ1-2	CATSGDRVENGYTF	TGTGCCACCTCCGGCGACAGGGTGGAGAATGGCTACACCTTC
-	TRBV11-2	-	TRBJ2-7	CASSVGAVYEQYF	TGTGCCAGCTCGGTGGGGGCAGTCTACGAGCAGTACTTC
-	TRBV19	TRBD2	TRBJ2-4	CASSPASGISGIQYF	TGTGCCAGTAGTCCCGCTAGCGGGATTAGTGGCATTCAGTACTTC
-	TRBV7-2	-	TRBJ1-2	CASSLAVSNYGYTF	TGTGCCAGCAGCTTAGCTGTGTCTAACTATGGCTACACCTTC
-	TRBV2	-	TRBJ1-2	CASILRGQSVGYTF	TGTGCCAGCATCCTAAGGGGACAAAGCGTTGGCTACACCTTC
-	TRBV5-8	-	TRBJ2-5	CASIMGLTKETQYF	TGTGCCAGCATAATGGGACTGACCAAAGAGACCCAGTACTTC
-	TRBV10-3	-	TRBJ2-7	CAISDGVGGGGYEQYF	TGTGCCATCAGTGATGGGGTGGGAGGAGGAGGATACGAGCAGTACTTC
-	TRBV7-9	TRBD1	TRBJ2-1	CAGTTGLDEQFF	TGTGCCGGAACGACAGGGCTGGATGAGCAGTTCTTC
-	TRBV6-1	-	TRBJ1-1	CASSERTLGAEAFF	TGTGCCAGCAGCGAACGGACACTTGGGGCTGAAGCTTTCTTT
-	TRBV29-1	TRBD2	TRBJ2-7	CSVPSGAYEQYF	TGCAGCGTTCCAAGCGGGGCATACGAGCAGTACTTC
-	TRBV4-2	-	TRBJ2-7	CASSQPGTNEQYF	TGTGCCAGCAGCCAGCCCGGGACGAACGAGCAGTACTTC
-	TRBV2	-	TRBJ2-1	CASSAWLARNEQFF	TGTGCCAGCAGTGCGTGGCTAGCAAGAAATGAGCAGTTCTTC
-	TRBV5-6	-	TRBJ2-5	CASSRRETQYF	TGTGCCAGCAGCCGTAGGGAGACCCAGTACTTC
few	TRBV5-1	-	TRBJ2-2	CASSLGGNTGELFF	TGCGCCAGCAGTTTGGGGGGGAACACCGGGGAGCTGTTTTTT
few	TRBV6-1	-	TRBJ1-5	CASSMSDSNQPQHF	TGTGCCAGCAGTATGAGCGACAGCAATCAGCCCCAGCATTTT
-	TRBV27	-	TRBJ1-5	CASSLQEHNQPQHF	TGTGCCAGCAGTTTACAGGAGCACAATCAGCCCCAGCATTTT
-	TRBV5-4	-	TRBJ2-1	CASSLLSSGNAEQFF	TGTGCCAGCAGCTTGCTCTCGTCGGGGAACGCTGAGCAGTTCTTC
-	TRBV10-3	-	TRBJ2-5	CAIKQDYQETQYF	TGTGCCATCAAACAGGATTACCAAGAGACCCAGTACTTC
few	TRBV6-5	TRBD2	TRBJ2-7	CASSYEASGSSYEQYF	TGTGCCAGCAGTTACGAGGCTAGCGGGAGCTCCTACGAGCAGTACTTC
-	TRBV5-4	-	TRBJ2-1	CASSDRAPEQFF	TGTGCCAGCAGCGACCGGGCCCCCGAGCAGTTCTTC
-	TRBV29-1	-	TRBJ2-3	CSVAQERLTDTQYF	TGCAGCGTCGCCCAAGAGCGACTCACAGATACGCAGTATTTT
-	TRBV7-6	-	TRBJ2-7	CASSLAGEQYF	TGTGCCAGCAGCTTAGCGGGGGAGCAGTACTTC